This is a list of T cell receptor beta chains from one sample in a study of T-cell reconstitution after alpha-beta-depleted transplantation in children. MiXCR, run by TCRdb on the PCR reads, gives a single entry per CDR3 protein. The repertoire holds approximately 170,000 distinct CDR3 sequences, around 10% seen once, with roughly an eighth in the top ten. Sequencing was performed on PBMCs, taken before TCRalphabeta/CD19-depleted stem cell transplant. These receptors were collected from a boy aged 2-15 years with acute myeloid leukemia, due to receive a stem cell transplant. Each CDR3 is given with its conserved first and last residue. D genes are given only for firm matches. The size field is filled for only some rows; it gives once, few, many or a size class.

many	TRBV30	-	TRBJ1-2	CAWSVSGRGYGYTF	TGTGCCTGGAGTGTATCCGGCAGGGGCTATGGCTACACCTTC
few	TRBV20-1	TRBD2	TRBJ2-7	CSARDLAGGYEQYF	TGCAGTGCTAGAGATCTAGCGGGGGGCTACGAGCAGTACTTC
few	TRBV21-1	-	TRBJ2-3	CASSKAQRTDTQYF	TGTGCCAGCAGCAAAGCCCAACGAACAGATACGCAGTATTTT
many	TRBV7-9	TRBD1	TRBJ1-5	CASSRGRTGGNQPQHF	TGTGCCAGCAGCCGAGGCAGGACAGGGGGCAATCAGCCCCAGCATTTT
many	TRBV30	-	TRBJ1-1	CAWSVPLAGEAFF	TGTGCCTGGAGTGTACCCCTGGCAGGAGAAGCTTTCTTT
many	TRBV5-1	-	TRBJ2-5	CASSFDFQETQYF	TGCGCCAGCAGCTTTGACTTCCAAGAGACCCAGTACTTC
many	TRBV12-3/TRBV12-4	-	TRBJ2-3	CASSFSDTQYF	TGTGCCAGCAGTTTTTCAGATACGCAGTATTTT
many	TRBV7-9	-	TRBJ2-1	CASSPSAYNEQFF	TGTGCCAGCAGCCCCTCGGCATACAATGAGCAGTTCTTC
-	TRBV20-1	TRBD1	TRBJ1-2	CSAPGTGYVYGYTF	TGCAGTGCCCCCGGGACAGGGTACGTCTATGGCTACACCTTC
many	TRBV20-1	TRBD1	TRBJ1-6	CSASGDRENSPLHF	TGCAGTGCTAGCGGGGACAGGGAAAATTCACCCCTCCACTTT
many	TRBV12-3/TRBV12-4	-	TRBJ1-1	CASSLAGETEAFF	TGTGCCAGCAGTTTGGCAGGAGAAACTGAAGCTTTCTTT
many	TRBV15	-	TRBJ1-1	CATSRDRANTEAFF	TGTGCCACCAGCAGAGACAGGGCGAACACTGAAGCTTTCTTT
many	TRBV12-3/TRBV12-4	TRBD1	TRBJ1-2	CASSSSGTGRYGYTF	TGTGCCAGCAGTTCCTCCGGGACAGGGCGCTATGGCTACACCTTC
many	TRBV20-1	-	TRBJ1-2	CSATREDGYTF	TGCAGTGCTACCCGAGAGGATGGCTACACCTTC
-	TRBV12-3/TRBV12-4	-	TRBJ1-2	CASSARGLQRGDGYTF	TGTGCCAGCAGTGCCCGGGGCCTCCAACGGGGGGACGGCTACACCTTC
many	TRBV5-5	TRBD1	TRBJ2-6	CASSLEGQAGANVLTF	TGTGCCAGCAGCTTAGAGGGACAGGCTGGGGCCAACGTCCTGACTTTC
many	TRBV5-1	TRBD1	TRBJ2-5	CASSLWDREKETQYF	TGCGCCAGCAGCTTGTGGGACAGGGAAAAAGAGACCCAGTACTTC
many	TRBV3-1	TRBD2	TRBJ2-1	CASSQSGSGGKDEQFF	TGTGCCAGCAGCCAATCTGGAAGCGGGGGGAAGGATGAGCAGTTCTTC
many	TRBV7-9	-	TRBJ1-2	CASSRGVNYGYTF	TGTGCCAGCAGCCGCGGGGTCAACTATGGCTACACCTTC
many	TRBV6-1	-	TRBJ2-1	CASRTVHYNEQFF	TGTGCCAGCAGGACAGTCCACTACAATGAGCAGTTCTTC
few	TRBV28	TRBD1	TRBJ2-7	CASRTSGGAYEQYF	TGTGCCAGCAGAACCTCAGGGGGCGCCTACGAGCAGTACTTC
-	TRBV27	-	TRBJ1-2	CASSKGEDGYTF	TGTGCCAGCTCAAAGGGGGAGGATGGCTACACCTTC
many	TRBV27	TRBD1	TRBJ1-1	CASSFPPGTGPGTEAFF	TGTGCCAGCAGTTTTCCCCCCGGGACAGGGCCGGGCACTGAAGCTTTCTTT
-	TRBV5-6	-	TRBJ2-5	CASSFRDTEETQYF	TGTGCCAGCAGCTTCCGGGACACAGAAGAGACCCAGTACTTC
many	TRBV5-1	TRBD2	TRBJ2-1	CASSSAGGPSEQFF	TGCGCCAGCAGCTCCGCGGGAGGGCCTAGTGAGCAGTTCTTC
many	TRBV6-5	-	TRBJ1-5	CASSYGAPYSNQPQHF	TGTGCCAGCAGTTATGGGGCGCCGTATAGCAATCAGCCCCAGCATTTT
many	TRBV5-1	-	TRBJ1-1	CASSFNDRGGTEAFF	TGCGCCAGCAGCTTTAACGACCGGGGGGGAACTGAAGCTTTCTTT
many	TRBV9	TRBD2	TRBJ2-5	CASSVGTREETQYF	TGTGCCAGCAGCGTCGGGACTAGAGAAGAGACCCAGTACTTC
many	TRBV10-3	TRBD2	TRBJ2-3	CAISESVLADQSTDTQYF	TGTGCCATCAGTGAGTCAGTACTAGCGGACCAGAGCACAGATACGCAGTATTTT
many	TRBV28	-	TRBJ1-6	CASWGSDSPLHF	TGTGCCAGCTGGGGGAGTGATTCACCCCTCCACTTT
-	TRBV18	-	TRBJ1-1	CASSPRTEMNTEAFF	TGTGCCAGCTCACCCCGGACGGAAATGAACACTGAAGCTTTCTTT
many	TRBV12-3/TRBV12-4	-	TRBJ2-2	CASSEESHGPGELFF	TGTGCCAGCAGTGAGGAATCCCACGGTCCGGGGGAGCTGTTTTTT
-	TRBV20-1	-	TRBJ2-3	CSARDPTGTDTRYF	TGCAGTGCTAGAGACCCGACAGGCACAGATACGCGGTATTTT
many	TRBV18	TRBD2	TRBJ2-1	CASSPILSGSMNEQFF	TGTGCCAGCTCACCAATCCTTAGCGGGAGTATGAATGAGCAGTTCTTC
many	TRBV3-1	-	TRBJ2-1	CASSQGDIPFAEQFF	TGTGCCAGCAGCCAGGGGGACATCCCTTTCGCTGAGCAGTTCTTC
many	TRBV7-9	TRBD1	TRBJ1-1	CASSPQGTGTNTEAFF	TGTGCCAGCAGCCCCCAGGGGACAGGGACCAACACTGAAGCTTTCTTT
many	TRBV29-1	-	TRBJ1-2	CSGGLRGGGYTF	TGCAGCGGTGGACTCAGGGGAGGTGGCTACACCTTC
many	TRBV24-1	TRBD2	TRBJ2-1	CATSPAGVADLTMTQFF	TGTGCCACCAGCCCCGCGGGAGTAGCGGATCTTACAATGACGCAGTTCTTC
many	TRBV12-3/TRBV12-4	-	TRBJ2-2	CASSLRTAPNTGELFF	TGTGCCAGCAGTTTACGGACAGCTCCGAACACCGGGGAGCTGTTTTTT
many	TRBV5-1	-	TRBJ1-2	CASSTAGTGDYGYTF	TGCGCCAGCAGCACCGCCGGGACGGGGGACTATGGCTACACCTTC
many	TRBV5-1	-	TRBJ1-2	CASSLYAGTTYYGYTF	TGCGCCAGCAGCTTGTACGCCGGGACAACTTACTATGGCTACACCTTC
many	TRBV4-2	TRBD2	TRBJ2-7	CASSQALAGVPYEQYF	TGTGCCAGCAGCCAAGCACTAGCGGGAGTCCCCTACGAGCAGTACTTC
few	TRBV12-5	-	TRBJ1-5	CASGLVSQGSNQPQHF	TGTGCTAGTGGTTTGGTATCACAGGGTAGCAATCAGCCCCAGCATTTT
-	TRBV3-1	TRBD2	TRBJ2-1	CASSQDGLAGGLGEQFF	TGTGCCAGCAGCCAAGATGGTCTAGCGGGGGGACTCGGTGAGCAGTTCTTC
many	TRBV4-2	-	TRBJ2-3	CASSPTGPGADTQYF	TGTGCCAGCAGCCCGACGGGGCCAGGGGCAGATACGCAGTATTTT
-	TRBV30	-	TRBJ2-6	CAWSWTTISGANVLTF	TGTGCCTGGAGTTGGACAACGATCTCTGGGGCCAACGTCCTGACTTTC
many	TRBV4-1	TRBD1	TRBJ1-5	CASSSPGGSNQPQHF	TGCGCCAGCAGCTCTCCAGGGGGGAGCAATCAGCCCCAGCATTTT
many	TRBV2	-	TRBJ2-3	CASRLTSPRDTQYF	TGTGCCAGCAGACTAACTAGCCCCCGGGATACGCAGTATTTT
many	TRBV28	-	TRBJ2-7	CASSWSSPYEQYF	TGTGCCAGCAGTTGGTCTAGCCCCTACGAGCAGTACTTC
many	TRBV4-1	TRBD1	TRBJ2-5	CASSLTGTGFRETQYF	TGCGCCAGCAGCCTCACCGGGACAGGGTTTAGGGAGACCCAGTACTTC
many	TRBV5-1	-	TRBJ1-1	CASNPGAMNTEAFF	TGCGCCAGCAACCCCGGCGCCATGAACACTGAAGCTTTCTTT
many	TRBV2	-	TRBJ2-1	CASSVVGGSYNEQFF	TGTGCCAGCAGTGTGGTGGGGGGCTCCTACAATGAGCAGTTCTTC
few	TRBV4-2	TRBD1	TRBJ2-3	CASSLKRGQGAERRDTQYF	TGTGCCAGCAGCCTCAAGCGGGGACAGGGGGCCGAGAGGCGGGATACGCAGTATTTT
many	TRBV24-1	-	TRBJ1-2	CATSDPDTFVGYTF	TGTGCCACCAGTGACCCGGACACCTTTGTCGGCTACACCTTC
many	TRBV20-1	-	TRBJ1-5	CSAKLQGRINQPQHF	TGCAGTGCTAAACTTCAGGGGAGGATCAATCAGCCCCAGCATTTT
few	TRBV18	TRBD2	TRBJ2-7	CASSPHMQGTSGSLEEQYF	TGTGCCAGCTCACCTCACATGCAAGGGACTAGCGGGAGTCTAGAGGAGCAGTACTTC
many	TRBV6-5	-	TRBJ2-3	CASSYSGTSTDTQYF	TGTGCCAGCAGTTACTCGGGAACTAGCACAGATACGCAGTATTTT